This record looks at one T cell receptor beta chain sequence and its context. The data were obtained in a study of blood T cell repertoires in COVID-19. Study-wide context: Sites across the United States, Italy and Spain contributed samples from acute and convalescent COVID-19. The cDNA or gDNA used as material had been derived from T cells, B-cell-depleted T cells, or PBMCs.

Unmatched junction bases numbered 12, after V lost 7 bases and J lost 6 bases. Looked up from germline, CDR1 is LNHNV and CDR2 is YYDKDF (reference sequence). This CDR3 is 15 amino acids long. In the original workflow: Amplification of reference gene primers was used by the study to estimate nucleated cell counts. TCRdb's table, derived via immunoSEQ multiplex PCR, lists solely in-frame clones and lacks some. The D gene and trimming were derived from the DNA, and the V and J assignments and clone size from that table. The table includes 30,000 to 45,000 clones, 81% detected once. The sequence came from a man aged 80 or over with active or convalescent COVID-19. The material sequenced was peripheral blood. The chain joins TRBV15 to TRBJ2-1; 7 nucleotides align to TRBD1. The CDR3 loop is CATKPGTVISNEQFF. The DNA of the CDR3 is TGTGCCACCAAACCCGGGACAGTAATCTCCAATGAGCAGTTCTTC. Based on the CDR3 plus reference TRBV15 and TRBJ2-1, the full variable domain is DAMVIQNPRYQVTQFGKPVTLSCSQTLNHNVMYWYQQKSSQAPKLLFHYYDKDFNNEADTPDNFQSRRPNTSFCFLDIRSPGLGDTAMYLCATKPGTVISNEQFFGPGTRLTVL.